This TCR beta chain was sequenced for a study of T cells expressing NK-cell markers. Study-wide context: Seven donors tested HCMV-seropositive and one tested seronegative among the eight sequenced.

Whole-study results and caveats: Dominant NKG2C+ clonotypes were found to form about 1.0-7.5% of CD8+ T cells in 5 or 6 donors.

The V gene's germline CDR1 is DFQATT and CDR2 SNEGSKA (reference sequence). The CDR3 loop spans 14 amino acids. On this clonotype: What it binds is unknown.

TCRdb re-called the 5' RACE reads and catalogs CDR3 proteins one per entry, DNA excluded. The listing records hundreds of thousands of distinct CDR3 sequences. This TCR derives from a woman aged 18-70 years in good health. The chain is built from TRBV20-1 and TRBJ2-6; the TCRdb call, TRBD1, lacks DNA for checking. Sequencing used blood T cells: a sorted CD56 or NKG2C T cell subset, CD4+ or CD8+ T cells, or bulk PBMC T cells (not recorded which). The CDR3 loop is CSARDRAGANVLTF.